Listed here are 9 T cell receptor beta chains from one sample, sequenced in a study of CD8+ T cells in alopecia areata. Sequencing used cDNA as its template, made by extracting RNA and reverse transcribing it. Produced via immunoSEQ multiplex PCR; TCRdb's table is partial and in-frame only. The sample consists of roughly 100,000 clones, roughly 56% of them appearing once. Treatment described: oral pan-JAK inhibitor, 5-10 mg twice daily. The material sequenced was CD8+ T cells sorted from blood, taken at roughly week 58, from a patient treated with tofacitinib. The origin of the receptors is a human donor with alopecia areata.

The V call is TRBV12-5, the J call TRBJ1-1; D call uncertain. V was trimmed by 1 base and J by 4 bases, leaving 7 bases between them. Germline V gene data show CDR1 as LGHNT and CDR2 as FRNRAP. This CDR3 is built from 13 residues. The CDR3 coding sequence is TGTGCTAGTGGTTTGGCAGAGGGCACTGAAGCTTTCTTT. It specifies CASGLAEGTEAFF.

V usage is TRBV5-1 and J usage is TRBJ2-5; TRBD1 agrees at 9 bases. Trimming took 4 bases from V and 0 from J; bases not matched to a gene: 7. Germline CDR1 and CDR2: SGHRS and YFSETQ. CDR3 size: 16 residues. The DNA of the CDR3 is TGCGCCAGCAGCGCGGGGACAGGGATTTACCAAGAGACCCAGTACTTC. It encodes CASSAGTGIYQETQYF.

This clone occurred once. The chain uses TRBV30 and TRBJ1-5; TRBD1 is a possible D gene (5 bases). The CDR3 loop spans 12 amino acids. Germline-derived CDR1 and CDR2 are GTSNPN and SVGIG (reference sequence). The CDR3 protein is CEQDRSNQPQHF. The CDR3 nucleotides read TGTGAACAGGACCGTAGCAATCAGCCCCAGCATTTT.

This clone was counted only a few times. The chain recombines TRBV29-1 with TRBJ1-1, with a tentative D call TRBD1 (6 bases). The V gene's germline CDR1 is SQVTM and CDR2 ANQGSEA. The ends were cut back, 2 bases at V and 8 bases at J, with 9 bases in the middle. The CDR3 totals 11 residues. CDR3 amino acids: CSVEKQGEAFF. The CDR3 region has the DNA TGCAGCGTTGAAAAACAGGGAGAAGCTTTCTTT.

CDR3: CASSFFGLAGVGFTDTQYF. The DNA of the CDR3 is TGCGCCAGCAGCTTCTTTGGGCTAGCGGGGGTAGGTTTTACAGATACGCAGTATTTT. The V and J genes are TRBV5-1 and TRBJ2-3; 10 positions match TRBD2. V lost 2 bases, J lost 3 bases, and 15 bases stayed unmatched. Germline values: CDR1 SGHRS, CDR2 YFSETQ. The CDR3 loop spans 19 amino acids.

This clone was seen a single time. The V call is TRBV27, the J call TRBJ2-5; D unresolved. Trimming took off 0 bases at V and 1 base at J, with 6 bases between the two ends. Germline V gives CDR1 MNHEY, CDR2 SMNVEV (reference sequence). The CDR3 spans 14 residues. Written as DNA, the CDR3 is TGTGCCAGCAGTTTATCAGTGACCCAAGAGACCCAGTACTTC. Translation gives CASSLSVTQETQYF.

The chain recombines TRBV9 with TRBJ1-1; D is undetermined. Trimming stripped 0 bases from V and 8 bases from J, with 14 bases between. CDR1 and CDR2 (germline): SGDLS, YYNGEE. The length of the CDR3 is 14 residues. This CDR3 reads CASSVGPRTDEAFF. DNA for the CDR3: TGTGCCAGCAGCGTAGGGCCCCGTACCGACGAAGCTTTCTTT.

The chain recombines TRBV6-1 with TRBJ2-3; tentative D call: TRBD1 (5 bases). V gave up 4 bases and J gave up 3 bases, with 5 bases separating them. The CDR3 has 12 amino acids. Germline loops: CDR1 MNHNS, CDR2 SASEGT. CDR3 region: CASSGQTDTQYF. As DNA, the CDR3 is TGTGCCAGCAGTGGACAGACAGATACGCAGTATTTT.

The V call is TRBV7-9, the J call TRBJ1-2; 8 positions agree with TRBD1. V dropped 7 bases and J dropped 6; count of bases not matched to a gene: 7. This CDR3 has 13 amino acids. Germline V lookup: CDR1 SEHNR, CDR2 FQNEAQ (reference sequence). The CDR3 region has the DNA TGTGCCAGCATCCCCGGGACAGGAGATGGCTACACCTTC. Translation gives CASIPGTGDGYTF.